A single T cell receptor (beta chain) is shown here with its context. Its antigen is undetermined. The method was immunoSEQ multiplex PCR; TCRdb's version includes in-frame clones alone and lacks a portion of them. The repertoire includes some 39,000 clones, about 92% of them detected once, and less than 4.5% sits in the top ten. This entry belongs to a study of graft-versus-host responses after intestinal transplantation. Study details: The transplants performed in recipients were multivisceral, liver-intestinal, or isolated intestinal. The recipients all started with anti-thymocyte globulin induction and then took tacrolimus and steroids for roughly three years.

General study findings and limits: Early post-transplant HvG declines were associated with peak circulating GvH clone levels. The recipient marrow held GvH clones, and some of them showed up first in ileum or blood.

The sequenced sample was PBMCs, obtained 734 days after intestinal transplantation. The TCR comes from a human patient who received an intestinal transplant, so some T cells may come from the graft donor.

CDR3 bases: TGCGCCAGCAGTGAGTCTGGAAGGGGTCAAGAGACCCAGTACTTC. It codes for CASSESGRGQETQYF. The J gene is TRBJ2-5, the V gene TRBV10-1, with TRBD1 as a possible D gene (5 bases). This CDR3 comprises 15 residues. Per the germline V gene, CDR1 is WNHNN and CDR2 is SYGVQD (reference sequence). V was shortened by 0 bases and J by 2 bases, with 10 bases between the two germline ends.